These 22 T cell receptor beta chains were all obtained from the same sample, sequenced in a study of shared clonotypes between healthy human individuals. The method was immunoSEQ multiplex PCR; TCRdb's version includes in-frame clones alone and lacks a portion of them. The table records 1.6 million or so clones, about 96% of them present only once. The sample comprised naive CD4+ T cells sorted from blood. Indicated subset: CD45RA+ positively selected. Source of these receptors: a man aged 25-45 years in good health.

V usage is TRBV5-1 and J usage is TRBJ2-7; 7 positions agree with TRBD2. The germline V gene encodes CDR1 SGHRS and CDR2 YFSETQ. The CDR3 consists of 15 residues. V dropped 0 bases and J dropped 3; count of bases not matched to a gene: 6. The CDR3 protein is CASSLGAGPNYEQYF. CDR3 DNA: TGCGCCAGCAGCTTGGGAGCGGGACCCAACTACGAGCAGTACTTC. The full variable domain, in which reference TRBV5-1 and TRBJ2-7 provide the parts outside the CDR3, is KAGVTQTPRYLIKTRGQQVTLSCSPISGHRSVSWYQQTPGQGLQFLFEYFSETQRNKGNFPGRFSGRQFSNSRSEMNVSTLELGDSALYLCASSLGAGPNYEQYFGPGTRLTVT.

The rearrangement joins TRBV14 to TRBJ2-7, with unresolved D. Trimming removed 2 bases at V and 2 bases at J, with 7 bases between. Germline V CDR1 and CDR2: SGHDN, FVKESK. This CDR3 region has 13 residues. The CDR3 loop reads CASSQWVTYEQYF. CDR3 sequence (DNA): TGTGCCAGCAGCCAATGGGTCACCTACGAGCAGTACTTC.

This clone showed up just a few times. The chain has TRBV30 and TRBJ1-2; 7 nucleotides align to TRBD1. Germline V CDR1 and CDR2: GTSNPN, SVGIG (reference sequence). CDR3 length: 13 residues. Unmatched junction bases numbered 12, after V lost 8 bases and J lost 6 bases. The CDR3 DNA sequence: TGTGCCGGTACAGGGGCCCCGAGGCATGGCTACACCTTC. Translating it yields CAGTGAPRHGYTF.

This chain joins TRBV6-1 and TRBJ1-2; D possibly corresponds to TRBD1 (6 bases). V was clipped by 5 bases and J by 8 bases, with 18 bases between them. Germline V gives CDR1 MNHNS, CDR2 SASEGT. The CDR3 is 14 amino acids. CDR3 sequence (DNA): TGTGCCAGCAGTTCACAGGGTATTTTGCGGGGCTACACCTTC. Translating gives CASSSQGILRGYTF.

The rearrangement uses TRBV5-8 and TRBJ1-5, with a possible D match to TRBD1 (6 bases). CDR1 and CDR2 from the germline V gene are SGHTS and YDEGEE. This CDR3 has 16 amino acids. V was clipped by 2 bases and J by 4 bases, with 16 bases between them. CDR3: CASSLRGFWDNQPQHF. The CDR3 nucleotides read TGTGCCAGCAGCTTAAGGGGGTTCTGGGATAATCAGCCCCAGCATTTT.

V gene TRBV15 combines with J gene TRBJ2-7; D is possibly TRBD2 (6 bases). The CDR3 is 13 residues long. The ends were cut back, 8 bases at V and 0 bases at J, with 11 bases in the middle. From germline, CDR1 is LNHNV and CDR2 YYDKDF (reference sequence). CDR3: CATQRLDSYEQYF. The CDR3 bases are TGTGCCACCCAGAGACTAGACTCCTACGAGCAGTACTTC.

Worth noting for this clone: The sample holds other DNA sequences that translate to the same CDR3. This sequence joins TRBV5-1 and TRBJ2-3; D possibly corresponds to TRBD1 (6 bases). Germline values: CDR1 SGHRS, CDR2 YFSETQ. Trimming took off 3 bases at V and 0 bases at J, with 8 bases between the two ends. CDR3 length: 14 residues. The DNA of the CDR3 is TGCGCCAGCAGCTCGGGACACAGCACAGATACGCAGTATTTT. It translates to CASSSGHSTDTQYF.

V gene TRBV12-5 combines with J gene TRBJ2-1, with 7 bases lining up with TRBD1. CDR3 size: 13 residues. V gave up 5 bases and J gave up 15 bases; unmatched junction bases: 13. From germline, CDR1 is LGHNT and CDR2 FRNRAP. The CDR3 bases are TGTGCTAGTGGTAATACAGGGGCCACCCCTGGGTTCTTC. Translation gives CASGNTGATPGFF.

The V gene is TRBV5-1, the J gene TRBJ2-1; TRBD2 matches at 8 bases. After removal of 0 bases from V and 8 bases from J, the junction contained 7 bases not matched to a gene. From germline, CDR1 is SGHRS and CDR2 YFSETQ. CDR3 length equals 15 residues. The CDR3 protein is CASSLARTSLDEQFF. CDR3 bases: TGCGCCAGCAGCTTGGCGCGGACTAGCTTGGATGAGCAGTTCTTC.

This clone was seen just once. The chain is built from TRBV14 and TRBJ2-3; maybe TRBD1 (6 bases). V lost 1 base and J 3 bases, leaving 11 bases between the germline ends. Germline V lookup: CDR1 SGHDN, CDR2 FVKESK. The CDR3 totals 15 residues. CDR3 DNA: TGTGCCAGCAGCCAAGTAGGACAGATGACAGATACGCAGTATTTT. Its translation is CASSQVGQMTDTQYF.

This chain connects TRBV7-6 to TRBJ1-2; possibly TRBD1 for D (5 bases). The V and J ends lost 0 bases and 4 bases respectively, with 12 bases between them. The CDR3 runs to 15 residues. Germline CDR1 and CDR2: SGHVS and FNYEAQ. CDR3 protein: CASSLAPGQSYGYTF. In nucleotides, the CDR3 is TGTGCCAGCAGCTTAGCGCCAGGGCAAAGCTATGGCTACACCTTC. The full variable domain, with the rest looked up from reference TRBV7-6 and TRBJ1-2, is GAGVSQSPRYKVTKRGQDVALRCDPISGHVSLYWYRQALGQGPEFLTYFNYEAQQDKSGLPNDRFSAERPEGSISTLTIQRTEQRDSAMYRCASSLAPGQSYGYTFGSGTRLTVV.

The rearrangement uses TRBV27 and TRBJ2-7, with D tentatively TRBD1 (5 bases). The CDR3 is 14 amino acids. Looked up from germline, CDR1 is MNHEY and CDR2 is SMNVEV (reference sequence). V lost 1 base to trimming and J lost 0 bases, with 7 bases between them. CDR3 nucleotide sequence: TGTGCCAGCAGTTTATTCGACAGCTCCTACGAGCAGTACTTC. Translating gives CASSLFDSSYEQYF.

This chain links TRBV27 with TRBJ2-7; 12 bases match TRBD2. There are 17 residues in the CDR3. The junction had 10 bases not matched to a gene; V was cut back by 5 bases and J by 2 bases. Germline CDR1 reads MNHEY; CDR2 reads SMNVEV (reference sequence). The CDR3 reads CASSPTRLAGVPYEQYF. The CDR3 DNA reads as TGTGCCAGCAGTCCTACTCGACTAGCGGGAGTACCCTACGAGCAGTACTTC.

This clone was picked up one time. The chain uses TRBV5-4 and TRBJ2-1; D is uncertain. V was cut by 4 bases and J by 7 bases, with 9 bases left in between. From germline, CDR1 is SGHNT and CDR2 YYREEE (reference sequence). The CDR3 has 12 residues. Here the CDR3 reads CASSASKNEQFF. The CDR3 DNA reads as TGTGCCAGCAGCGCCTCTAAGAATGAGCAGTTCTTC.

This chain joins TRBV6-1 and TRBJ1-1, with a weak D call TRBD1 (5 bases). Trimming took 4 bases from V and 1 from J, leaving 7 bases between them. Germline CDR1 is MNHNS and CDR2 is SASEGT. The length of the CDR3 is 13 residues. The CDR3 DNA sequence: TGTGCCAGCAGTGTCCAGGGGAACACTGAAGCTTTCTTT. It codes for CASSVQGNTEAFF.

This clone showed up just once. This rearrangement joins TRBV5-1 to TRBJ2-1; either TRBD1 or TRBD2 may supply D (6 bases each). The V and J ends lost 4 bases and 0 bases respectively, with 14 bases between them. The CDR3 is 16 residues long. Germline V CDR1 and CDR2: SGHRS, YFSETQ. CDR3 residues: CASSQLGGHSYNEQFF. The CDR3 coding sequence is TGCGCCAGCAGCCAATTGGGGGGCCACTCCTACAATGAGCAGTTCTTC.

This chain uses TRBV5-1 with TRBJ2-1, with D possibly being TRBD1 (5 bases). Germline assignment: CDR1 SGHRS and CDR2 YFSETQ. Trimming removed 1 base at V and 4 bases at J, with 15 bases between. CDR3 length equals 16 residues. The CDR3 DNA reads TGCGCCAGCAGCTTGTTAGCCGGACATGAGTACAATGAGCAGTTCTTC. Its translation: CASSLLAGHEYNEQFF. Based on the CDR3 plus reference TRBV5-1 and TRBJ2-1, the full variable domain is KAGVTQTPRYLIKTRGQQVTLSCSPISGHRSVSWYQQTPGQGLQFLFEYFSETQRNKGNFPGRFSGRQFSNSRSEMNVSTLELGDSALYLCASSLLAGHEYNEQFFGPGTRLTVL.

This chain joins TRBV5-1 and TRBJ2-1; 12 nucleotides match TRBD2. This CDR3 has 16 residues. V shed 3 bases and J 8 bases; nucleotides not matched to a gene: 9. The germline V gene encodes CDR1 SGHRS and CDR2 YFSETQ. The CDR3 region is CASSSASGRAKDEQFF. The CDR3 DNA reads TGCGCCAGCAGCTCGGCTAGCGGGAGGGCCAAGGATGAGCAGTTCTTC.

V usage is TRBV19 and J usage is TRBJ1-1; D gene uncertain. Germline CDR1 reads LNHDA; CDR2 reads SQIVND (reference sequence). The CDR3 has 15 amino acids. Trimming removed 0 bases from V and 5 bases from J, with 13 bases in between. CDR3 region: CASSIENWARTEAFF. The CDR3 DNA is TGTGCCAGTAGTATAGAAAATTGGGCCCGGACTGAAGCTTTCTTT.

V gene TRBV5-1 combines with J gene TRBJ1-1, with 8 bases aligning to TRBD1. V lost 4 bases to trimming and J lost 7 bases; unmatched junction nucleotides: 12. Germline values: CDR1 SGHRS, CDR2 YFSETQ. The CDR3 consists of 15 residues. The CDR3 coding sequence is TGCGCCAGCAGCGTTTCCAGGGGGCGCTTGAGTGAAGCTTTCTTT. It yields the protein CASSVSRGRLSEAFF.

This chain joins TRBV7-8 and TRBJ2-7, with 9 bases matching TRBD1. The V gene end was trimmed by 0 bases and the J gene end by 2 bases; junction bases not matched to a gene: 2. The CDR3 has 15 residues. Germline-derived CDR1 and CDR2 are SGHVS and FQNEAQ. CDR3 protein: CASSLAGTGPYEQYF. The CDR3 nucleotides are TGTGCCAGCAGCTTAGCCGGGACAGGGCCCTACGAGCAGTACTTC.

CDR3 DNA sequence: TGTGCCAGTAGTATATTAACAGCAAATGCCCGGGAGACCCAGTACTTC. Translating it yields CASSILTANARETQYF. V usage is TRBV19 and J usage is TRBJ2-5; D is unresolved. V was shortened by 2 bases and J by 5 bases, with 18 bases between the two germline ends. The CDR3 is 16 amino acids. The germline V gene encodes CDR1 LNHDA and CDR2 SQIVND (reference sequence).